The 17 T cell receptor beta chains in this list originate from one sample, sequenced in a study of control samples from healthy donors and cancer patients. Profiling relied on immunoSEQ multiplex PCR, and the TCRdb table lists in-frame clones only, not all of them. Seen here are approximately 44,000 clones, roughly 65% observed once, and the top ten hold under 20%. The material sequenced was formalin-fixed, paraffin-embedded tissue. Receptors originate from a male donor with melanoma.

This clone was seen a handful of times. The chain uses TRBV6-5 and TRBJ2-5; D unresolved. The V end was cut by 2 bases, the J end by 5 bases, with 9 bases between. CDR1 and CDR2 (germline): MNHEY, SVGAGI. This CDR3 is built from 13 residues. Here the CDR3 DNA reads TGTGCCAGCAGTTACGTTAGCAAGGAGACCCAGTACTTC. Protein: CASSYVSKETQYF.

CDR3 sequence (DNA): TGTGCCAGCGGCCATTGGCTGGGGTCAACTAATGAGCAGTTCTTC. This encodes CASGHWLGSTNEQFF. The rearrangement uses TRBV25-1 and TRBJ2-1; D is ambiguous. CDR1 MGHDK and CDR2 SYGVNS come from the germline V gene. The CDR3 consists of 15 residues. The V and J ends lost 8 bases and 7 bases respectively, with 21 bases between them.

The CDR3 nucleotides read TGTGCCACCAGTTCACAGGGACTAGCGGAAGAGACCCAGTACTTC. Translation gives CATSSQGLAEETQYF. V gene TRBV24-1 combines with J gene TRBJ2-5, with 11 bases lining up with TRBD2. V lost 6 bases, J lost 3 bases, and 5 bases stayed unmatched. The germline gives CDR1 KGHDR, CDR2 SFDVKD. The CDR3 length is 15 residues.

This clone has more than one count but fewer than ten. The chain uses TRBV29-1 and TRBJ2-1; 9 bases agree with TRBD2. The V segment lost 4 bases and the J segment 9 bases; nucleotides outside the gene matches: 13. This CDR3 has 15 residues. Germline V lookup: CDR1 SQVTM, CDR2 ANQGSEA. The CDR3 DNA is TGCAGCGTTGCGACCTCCAGCGGGAGGTTGTCTGAGCAGTTCTTC. Its translation is CSVATSSGRLSEQFF.

At least ten counts were recorded for this clone. The rearrangement uses TRBV3-1 (or the pseudogene TRBV3-2) and TRBJ2-5, with 9 bases lining up with TRBD1. Germline assignment: CDR1 LGHDT and CDR2 YNNKEL (reference sequence). The J segment lost 1 base and the V segment lost 2 bases, leaving 5 bases of the junction unmatched. The CDR3 has 16 residues. CDR3 residues: CASSQWDRASQETQYF. The CDR3 coding sequence is TGTGCCAGCAGCCAATGGGACAGGGCCTCCCAAGAGACCCAGTACTTC.

The chain has TRBV5-4 and TRBJ2-5, with D perhaps TRBD1 (6 bases). Germline CDR1 is SGHNT and CDR2 is YYREEE (reference sequence). Trimming removed 4 bases from V and 1 base from J, with 11 bases in between. The CDR3 spans 14 residues. The CDR3 DNA reads as TGTGCCAGCAGCCCACCAGGGGTCCAAGAGACCCAGTACTTC. It is translated as CASSPPGVQETQYF.

The CDR3 reads CASSLRTAQETQYF. CDR3 nucleotides: TGTGCCAGCAGCTTAAGAACAGCGCAAGAGACCCAGTACTTC. The J gene is TRBJ2-5, the V gene TRBV7-2; no definite D call. The germline gives CDR1 SGHTA, CDR2 FQGNSA. Trimming pared 2 bases from V and 2 bases from J, leaving 9 bases between. This CDR3 region has 14 residues.

V is TRBV28 and J is TRBJ2-7; 9 bases align to TRBD2. Germline assignment: CDR1 MDHEN and CDR2 SYDVKM. Losses at the gene ends were 6 bases for V and 5 bases for J; bases not matched to a gene: 17. The CDR3 extends over 17 amino acids. CDR3 nucleotide sequence: TGTGCCAGCAGACCTCGGGGAGCGGGAGGAACCTTCCACGAGCAGTACTTC. It codes for CASRPRGAGGTFHEQYF.

The chain joins TRBV3-1 (or the pseudogene TRBV3-2) to TRBJ1-1; the D gene is possibly TRBD1 (5 bases). The germline gives CDR1 LGHDT, CDR2 YNNKEL (reference sequence). The length of the CDR3 is 13 residues. V dropped 1 base and J dropped 5 bases, with 8 bases sitting between them. CDR3 residues: CASSQVRGTEAFF. DNA of the CDR3: TGTGCCAGCAGCCAAGTTAGGGGAACTGAAGCTTTCTTT.

The chain recombines TRBV5-1 with TRBJ1-2; no firm D call. This CDR3 comprises 12 residues. CDR1 and CDR2 from the germline V gene are SGHRS and YFSETQ. V lost 0 bases and J 6 bases, leaving 6 bases between the germline ends. The CDR3 protein is CASSLDANGYTF. CDR3 bases: TGCGCCAGCAGCTTGGATGCGAATGGCTACACCTTC. Full variable domain (missing parts from reference TRBV5-1 and TRBJ1-2): KAGVTQTPRYLIKTRGQQVTLSCSPISGHRSVSWYQQTPGQGLQFLFEYFSETQRNKGNFPGRFSGRQFSNSRSEMNVSTLELGDSALYLCASSLDANGYTFGSGTRLTVV.

The chain has TRBV11-2 and TRBJ2-7, with 12 bases aligning to TRBD2. This CDR3 spans 14 amino acids. Germline trimming cut 6 bases from V and 7 bases from J; bases unmatched to any gene: 7. Germline CDR1 SGHAT, CDR2 FQNNGV. CDR3 DNA sequence: TGTGCCAGCAGAATGACTAGCGGGAGCGGGGAGCAGTACTTC. Protein: CASRMTSGSGEQYF.

The chain joins TRBV28 to TRBJ2-2; a weak D match, TRBD2 (5 bases). The V gene's germline CDR1 is MDHEN and CDR2 SYDVKM. CDR3 length equals 14 residues. Trimming left V 5 bases short and J 3 bases short, with 10 bases between. The DNA of the CDR3 is TGTGCCAGCAGTCCGGGGATCGACACCGGGGAGCTGTTTTTT. Translating it yields CASSPGIDTGELFF.

The V call is TRBV5-1, the J call TRBJ1-2; no reliable D call. Germline loops: CDR1 SGHRS, CDR2 YFSETQ. The V gene lost 9 bases and the J gene lost 0 bases, with 15 bases spanning the gap. This CDR3 spans 14 amino acids. CDR3 bases: TGCGCCACCTCCCCCTCGGTAGCTAACTATGGCTACACCTTC. It is translated as CATSPSVANYGYTF.

The chain uses TRBV13 and TRBJ2-5; TRBD1 matches 8 bases. The CDR3 is 14 amino acids. Germline V gene sequence: CDR1 PRHDT, CDR2 FYEKMQ (reference sequence). V gave up 5 bases and J gave up 5 bases; unmatched junction bases: 7. Here the CDR3 DNA reads TGTGCCAGCAGCCGGAGGACAGGGAAGGAGACCCAGTACTTC. Translation gives CASSRRTGKETQYF.

The chain couples TRBV4-1 to TRBJ2-3; D possibly corresponds to TRBD1 (6 bases). The CDR3 consists of 15 residues. Germline V gene sequence: CDR1 MGHRA, CDR2 YSYEKL. The V gene lost 4 bases and the J gene lost 4 bases, with 15 bases spanning the gap. The CDR3 DNA reads TGCGCCAGCAGCCCAAGCAGGGGCCAGGCAGATACGCAGTATTTT. Translation gives CASSPSRGQADTQYF.

This chain joins TRBV19 and TRBJ2-2, with TRBD2 identical over 14 bases. Germline CDR1 reads LNHDA; CDR2 reads SQIVND (reference sequence). The junction had 4 bases not matched to a gene; V was cut back by 4 bases and J by 6 bases. The CDR3 is 16 amino acids. Here the CDR3 DNA reads TGTGCCAGTAGTAGAGGGACTAGCGGGAGCCCCGGGGAGCTGTTTTTT. As protein: CASSRGTSGSPGELFF.

The CDR3 loop is CASSEVGTDTQYF. CDR3 DNA sequence: TGTGCCAGCAGTGAAGTTGGCACAGATACGCAGTATTTT. The rearrangement links TRBV2 to TRBJ2-3, with D hard to call. CDR3 size: 13 residues. Trimming took off 1 base at V and 1 base at J, with 3 bases between the two ends. Germline V gene data show CDR1 as SNHLY and CDR2 as FYNNEI.